This TCR beta chain was captured by sequencing in a study of T cell responses to AZD1222 COVID-19 vaccine. Generated by immunoSEQ multiplex PCR, the TCRdb table keeps only in-frame clones and is missing some. The sample lists approximately 77,000 clones, around 85% occurring once. This CDR3 contains 18 residues. The germline V gene encodes CDR1 SEHNR and CDR2 FQNEAQ (reference sequence). V gave up 6 bases and J gave up 8 bases; unmatched junction bases: 18. The origin of this receptor is an adult who received the AZD1222 COVID-19 vaccine. The rearrangement uses TRBV7-9 and TRBJ1-4; 10 bases match TRBD1. The sequencing here drew on peripheral blood, taken 28 days after the second AZD1222 dose. CDR3 sequence (DNA): TGTGCCAGCAGTTCGGCCGGGACAGGGGCCGGGGCGGGGGAAAAACTGTTTTTT. It encodes CASSSAGTGAGAGEKLFF.